The source of this T cell receptor (beta chain) is a study of radiotherapy plus CTLA-4 blockade in lung cancer. Study summary: Among enrolled patients, roughly 17% responded and about 30% achieved disease control.

Whole-study results and caveats: Subsequent to radiotherapy plus ipilimumab, tumor-derived TCR clones underwent expansion in blood. Increased serum interferon-beta after radiation also reportedly predicted response strongly.

This CDR3 comprises 15 residues. Regarding this clone: What it binds is not known.

Clones were sequenced by immunoSEQ multiplex PCR, and TCRdb holds only the in-frame ones, with some missing. Altogether roughly 53,000 clones are present, 84% being singletons, with the ten largest covering roughly 5%. Patients had chemo-refractory metastatic non-small-cell lung cancer and received focal radiation plus CTLA-4 blockade that used ipilimumab. The sequence was obtained from a human donor with non-small cell lung cancer whose response to radiotherapy plus ipilimumab could not be evaluated. This rearrangement joins TRBV21-1 to TRBJ2-7; TRBD1 is taken as the D call from the table, unchecked against the DNA. TRBV21-1 is reported as a pseudogene. The sample here was peripheral blood, taken from a patient treated with radiotherapy plus ipilimumab. DNA for the CDR3: TGTGCCAGCAGCCCGTCTCAGGGTGGAAACTACGAGCAGTACTTC. Translated: CASSPSQGGNYEQYF.